Sequencing of this TCR beta chain was carried out in a study of CD8 T cells in ankylosing spondylitis. Study observations and caveats: Fewer than 10 highly homologous variants formed a TCR beta motif that appeared characteristic of ankylosing spondylitis blood. Peripheral blood held disease-linked clones only at relatively low frequency, and these were CD8+. Past studies reported some motif variants in reactive arthritis synovial fluid and blood.

Scientists made TCR beta libraries using quantitative 5'-RACE with molecular barcodes. TCRdb passed the 5' RACE reads through MiXCR, listing each CDR3 protein once. Among fewer than 550,000 distinct CDR3 sequences listed, about 5.2% were seen once. The germline V gene encodes CDR1 MDHEN and CDR2 SYDVKM. CDR3 size: 11 residues. V dropped 11 bases and J dropped 11 bases, with 16 bases sitting between them. This clonotype was detected many times. What it recognizes is unknown. The V and J genes are TRBV28 and TRBJ2-1, with a possible D match to TRBD2 (6 bases). Sample: blood, either unsorted or a sorted T cell fraction (not recorded which). The sequence came from a male donor with ankylosing spondylitis. CDR3: CAGGSGVQQFF. Written as DNA, the CDR3 is TGTGCCGGGGGATCGGGGGTTCAGCAGTTCTTC.